This T cell receptor (beta chain) was recorded in a study of beta chain features in type 1 diabetes. Expressed TCRB transcripts got sequenced, as all isolated RNA was reverse transcribed. The protocol was immunoSEQ multiplex PCR, while the TCRdb copy is restricted to in-frame clones and leaves out a portion. This table holds 400,000 to 450,000 clones, about 15% found once. Sequencing used naive CD4+ T cells from blood. This receptor was taken from a man aged 25 to 40 in good health.

The chain's CDR3 is CASSTLSFNYGYTF. The CDR3, as DNA: TGTGCCAGCAGCACGCTGTCCTTTAACTATGGCTACACCTTC. This chain connects TRBV7-8 to TRBJ1-2; D is unresolved. The CDR3 spans 14 residues. Germline-derived CDR1 and CDR2 are SGHVS and FQNEAQ. V was trimmed by 5 bases and J by 1 base, leaving 11 bases between them.